The 22 T cell receptor beta chains below all came from one sample that was sequenced in a study of cytomegalovirus exposure and HLA in healthy donors. 60 Vbeta and 13 Jbeta primers were used in PCR. Data came from immunoSEQ multiplex PCR; TCRdb stores just in-frame clones and leaves some out. The table has 150,000 to 200,000 clones, 60% to 80% seen once; the top ten hold 6.3%. The specimen sequenced was PBMCs. These receptors originate from a middle-aged man in good health and CMV-seropositive.

Regarding this clone: The identical CDR3 is also encoded by other nucleotide sequences in the sample. The chain recombines TRBV27 with TRBJ1-3; D is perhaps TRBD1 (6 bases). Germline-derived CDR1 and CDR2 are MNHEY and SMNVEV (reference sequence). The CDR3 sequence is 14 residues long. Trimming left V 4 bases short and J 2 bases short, with 9 bases between. In nucleotides, the CDR3 is TGTGCCAGCAGTTCACGGGACACTGGAAACACCATATATTTT. Its translation: CASSSRDTGNTIYF.

The chain couples TRBV10-2 to TRBJ1-1; 10 bases are shared with TRBD1. Germline values: CDR1 WSHSY, CDR2 SAAADI. After removal of 3 bases from V and 6 bases from J, the junction contained 10 bases not matched to a gene. The CDR3 runs to 16 residues. For the CDR3, the DNA is TGCGCCAGCAGTGAAACCGGGACAGGGGTGAGGGCTGAAGCTTTCTTT. Amino acid sequence: CASSETGTGVRAEAFF.

The rearrangement uses TRBV30 and TRBJ1-4; 9 bases align to TRBD1. CDR3 length: 14 residues. Germline CDR1 is GTSNPN and CDR2 is SVGIG (reference sequence). The J segment lost 7 bases and the V segment lost 3 bases, leaving 6 bases of the junction unmatched. The CDR3 sequence: CAWRDTGGSEKLFF. CDR3 in DNA: TGTGCCTGGAGAGACACAGGGGGCTCTGAAAAACTGTTTTTT.

The chain employs TRBV7-9 and TRBJ1-2; 8 positions match TRBD1. Germline trimming cut 4 bases from V and 2 bases from J; bases unmatched to any gene: 9. Germline lookup yields CDR1 SEHNR and CDR2 FQNEAQ (reference sequence). The CDR3 contains 16 residues. This CDR3 is CASSSWDRSSNYGYTF. As DNA, the CDR3 is TGTGCCAGCAGCTCCTGGGACAGGAGTTCGAACTATGGCTACACCTTC.

This clone appeared a few times. This chain uses TRBV19 with TRBJ1-5; D may be TRBD1 (5 bases). The CDR3 has 15 amino acids. CDR1 and CDR2 (germline): LNHDA, SQIVND (reference sequence). Trimming took off 4 bases at V and 0 bases at J, with 10 bases between the two ends. CDR3 in amino acids: CASSTDSHSNQPQHF. The CDR3 coding sequence is TGTGCCAGTAGTACCGACAGCCATAGCAATCAGCCCCAGCATTTT. Supplemented by reference TRBV19 and TRBJ1-5, the full variable domain reads DGGITQSPKYLFRKEGQNVTLSCEQNLNHDAMYWYRQDPGQGLRLIYYSQIVNDFQKGDIAEGYSVSREKKESFPLTVTSAQKNPTAFYLCASSTDSHSNQPQHFGDGTRLSIL.

Remarks on this clone: A junction boundary mismatches the germline segment, possibly from a read error. The chain couples TRBV5-1 to TRBJ1-1; D remains ambiguous. The CDR3 covers 11 residues. Germline loops: CDR1 SGHRS, CDR2 YFSETQ. The CDR3 spells CASSENAEAFF. DNA of the CDR3: TGCGCCAGCAGCGAGAACGCTGAAGCTTTCTTT. Filled out from reference TRBV5-1 and TRBJ1-1, the complete variable domain reads KAGVTQTPRYLIKTRGQQVTLSCSPISGHRSVSWYQQTPGQGLQFLFEYFSETQRNKGNFPGRFSGRQFSNSRSEMNVSTLELGDSALYLCASSENAEAFFGQGTRLTVV.

This chain uses TRBV2 with TRBJ1-5; the D gene is possibly TRBD1 (5 bases). This CDR3 contains 17 residues. Trimming stripped 5 bases from V and 1 base from J, with 18 bases between. Germline assignment: CDR1 SNHLY and CDR2 FYNNEI. The CDR3 is CASSLRASGESNQPQHF. DNA for the CDR3: TGTGCCAGCAGTCTCAGGGCATCTGGGGAAAGCAATCAGCCCCAGCATTTT.

The chain has TRBV7-9 and TRBJ1-1; D is ambiguous. Germline V lookup: CDR1 SEHNR, CDR2 FQNEAQ (reference sequence). The CDR3 has 16 amino acids. Between the trimmed V and J ends, which lost 5 bases and 3 bases, there was a span of 19 bases. CDR3 protein: CASSPDGRGRHTEAFF. DNA of the CDR3: TGTGCCAGCAGCCCCGATGGGAGAGGACGCCACACTGAAGCTTTCTTT.

The chain is built from TRBV4-2 and TRBJ1-5; D remains unclear. The CDR3 sequence is 16 residues long. V dropped 0 bases and J dropped 2 bases, with 11 bases sitting between them. Germline CDR1 is LGHNA and CDR2 is YNFKEQ. Written as DNA, the CDR3 is TGTGCCAGCAGCCAAGATCGACTGAGGGGCAATCAGCCCCAGCATTTT. This translates into CASSQDRLRGNQPQHF.

This chain joins TRBV5-1 and TRBJ2-7; 10 bases line up with TRBD1. Germline lookup yields CDR1 SGHRS and CDR2 YFSETQ. V lost 1 base and J lost 2; bases outside the gene matches: 6. The length of the CDR3 is 16 residues. CDR3 sequence (DNA): TGCGCCAGCAGCTTGTATGGGACAGGGGTGGCCTACGAGCAGTACTTC. This codes for CASSLYGTGVAYEQYF.

V is TRBV29-1 and J is TRBJ2-3, with 7 bases matching TRBD2. V trimming: 6 bases; J trimming: 0 bases; junction bases outside the gene matches: 0. CDR1 and CDR2 (germline): SQVTM, ANQGSEA. The CDR3 extends over 12 amino acids. As DNA, the CDR3 is TGCAGCGTGGGGGGGAGCACAGATACGCAGTATTTT. Translating it yields CSVGGSTDTQYF.

The rearrangement links TRBV6-6 to TRBJ2-7; 15 bases match TRBD2. Germline V gene data show CDR1 as MNHNY and CDR2 as SVGAGI (reference sequence). The CDR3 spans 15 residues. The ends lost 5 bases at V and 3 bases at J; junction bases unmatched: 2. The CDR3 loop reads CASSTGLAGGYEQYF. The CDR3 DNA reads TGTGCCAGCAGTACGGGACTAGCGGGAGGCTACGAGCAGTACTTC.

In regard to this clone: One end of the junction varies from germline; a read error may be responsible. The chain couples TRBV19 to TRBJ2-4; weak D call: TRBD2 (5 bases). This CDR3 comprises 16 residues. The germline V gene has CDR1 LNHDA and CDR2 SQIVND (reference sequence). The DNA of the CDR3 is TGTGCCAGTAGTGAGGACGTATTTCTAGCCAAAAACAGTCAGTACTTC. It specifies CASSEDVFLAKNSQYF.

This chain connects TRBV4-1 to TRBJ2-1, with 7 positions matching TRBD2. The CDR3 length is 16 residues. V was pared by 2 bases and J by 9 bases, with 13 bases of the junction left unmatched. The germline CDR1 and CDR2 sequences are MGHRA and YSYEKL. DNA for the CDR3: TGCGCCAGCAGCCAACCCGCTAGCCCGTCGGGGGGTGAGCAGTTCTTC. This encodes CASSQPASPSGGEQFF.

This clone came up once. The chain uses TRBV5-1 and TRBJ2-2; TRBD1 matches 11 bases. The CDR3 has 16 residues. With V trimmed by 3 bases and J by 6 bases, 7 bases remained unmatched. Per the germline V gene, CDR1 is SGHRS and CDR2 is YFSETQ. The CDR3 region is CASSWTGGVGAGELFF. The CDR3 DNA reads TGCGCCAGCAGCTGGACAGGGGGCGTCGGCGCCGGGGAGCTGTTTTTT.

The chain carries TRBV6-1 and TRBJ2-3; 8 bases fit TRBD1. Germline V gene sequence: CDR1 MNHNS, CDR2 SASEGT. Germline trimming cut 4 bases from V and 6 bases from J; bases unmatched to any gene: 6. The CDR3 contains 14 residues. CDR3 in amino acids: CASSVPDRADTQYF. In nucleotides, the CDR3 is TGTGCCAGCAGTGTCCCGGACAGGGCGGATACGCAGTATTTT.

The rearrangement uses TRBV30 and TRBJ2-3; D is unclear. V lost 0 bases and J 6 bases, leaving 10 bases between the germline ends. Germline V gene data show CDR1 as GTSNPN and CDR2 as SVGIG (reference sequence). The CDR3 is 13 residues long. As DNA, the CDR3 is TGTGCCTGGAGTGTATTAGCATCGGATACGCAGTATTTT. Its translation is CAWSVLASDTQYF.

This chain links TRBV7-9 with TRBJ2-7; D is perhaps TRBD2 (5 bases). In germline, CDR1 is SEHNR, CDR2 FQNEAQ (reference sequence). V was cut by 5 bases and J by 6 bases, with 14 bases left in between. The CDR3 has 13 amino acids. The CDR3: CASSAGLLGEQYF. The DNA of the CDR3 is TGTGCCAGCAGCGCGGGCCTCTTGGGCGAGCAGTACTTC.

Details on this clone: This same CDR3 is encoded by further DNA sequences in the sample. The gene calls are TRBV9 and TRBJ2-5; TRBD1 agrees at 7 bases. This CDR3 contains 14 residues. CDR1 and CDR2 from the germline V gene are SGDLS and YYNGEE. The V gene end was trimmed by 2 bases and the J gene end by 1 base; junction bases not matched to a gene: 2. This CDR3 reads CASSVGTAQETQYF. CDR3 in DNA: TGTGCCAGCAGCGTGGGGACAGCCCAAGAGACCCAGTACTTC.

The genes are TRBV5-8 and TRBJ2-3, with TRBD2 matching 11 bases. The CDR3 is made up of 15 amino acids. In germline, CDR1 is SGHTS, CDR2 YDEGEE. V dropped 4 bases and J dropped 4; count of bases not matched to a gene: 5. Here the CDR3 reads CASSLLAGGADTQYF. CDR3 coding DNA: TGTGCCAGCAGCCTGCTAGCGGGAGGTGCAGATACGCAGTATTTT.

This clone is a singleton in its sample. This chain uses TRBV6-1 with TRBJ1-2; 9 nucleotides line up with TRBD1. CDR3 length equals 17 residues. The V segment lost 0 bases and the J segment 4 bases; nucleotides outside the gene matches: 9. CDR1 and CDR2 from the germline V gene are MNHNS and SASEGT. This chain's CDR3 is CASSEADWTGDSYGYTF. Written as DNA, the CDR3 is TGTGCCAGCAGTGAAGCCGACTGGACAGGGGATAGCTATGGCTACACCTTC.

The rearrangement uses TRBV27 and TRBJ1-1; D possibly corresponds to TRBD1 (5 bases). CDR1 is MNHEY and CDR2 is SMNVEV in the germline V gene (reference sequence). Trimming left V 2 bases short and J 5 bases short, with 9 bases between. This CDR3 comprises 13 residues. The CDR3 protein is CASSLVEGTEAFF. The CDR3 region has the DNA TGTGCCAGCAGTTTAGTGGAGGGGACTGAAGCTTTCTTT.